The clone carrying this TCR beta chain was recorded a few times. The target antigen is unknown. The data were obtained in a study of cytomegalovirus exposure and HLA in healthy donors. Study-wide background: Samples from HLA-typed donors yielded around 85 million unique TCRs in an early data release. Clustering assigned 70% to 90% of the approximately 370 genotyped donors to the Caucasian-associated ancestry cluster.

Trimming cost V 4 bases and J 3 bases, with 9 bases left between them. CDR1 and CDR2 from the germline V gene are SQVTM and ANQGSEA. This CDR3 is built from 13 residues. Those who donated were healthy bone marrow donors. The primer mix had 60 Vbeta and 13 Jbeta primers. Produced via immunoSEQ multiplex PCR; TCRdb's table is partial and in-frame only. This sample has about 200,000 clones, with 82% found just once. Notes on the study in general: Relative to the approximately 680-donor mean, N-insertions were reportedly fewer in an Asian-associated ancestry cluster in a later analysis.

The sample taken for sequencing was PBMCs. The chain is built from TRBV29-1 and TRBJ2-2, with a possible D match to TRBD1 (6 bases). The receptor was isolated from a woman aged 40-49 years in good health and CMV-seronegative. The CDR3 DNA reads TGCAGCGTTGTTGAGGGGGACACCGGGGAGCTGTTTTTT. Translated, it gives CSVVEGDTGELFF.